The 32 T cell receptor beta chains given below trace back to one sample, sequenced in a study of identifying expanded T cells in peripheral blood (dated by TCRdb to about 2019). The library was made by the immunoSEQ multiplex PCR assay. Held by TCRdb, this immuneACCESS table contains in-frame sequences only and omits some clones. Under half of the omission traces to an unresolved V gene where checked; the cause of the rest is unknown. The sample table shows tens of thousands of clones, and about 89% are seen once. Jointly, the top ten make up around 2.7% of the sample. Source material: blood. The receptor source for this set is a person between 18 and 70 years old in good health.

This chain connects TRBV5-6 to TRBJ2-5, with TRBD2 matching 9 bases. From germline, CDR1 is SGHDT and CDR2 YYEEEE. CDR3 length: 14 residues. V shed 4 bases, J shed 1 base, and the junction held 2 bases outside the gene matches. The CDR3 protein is CASSTGLAQETQYF. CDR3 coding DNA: TGTGCCAGCAGCACGGGACTAGCCCAAGAGACCCAGTACTTC.

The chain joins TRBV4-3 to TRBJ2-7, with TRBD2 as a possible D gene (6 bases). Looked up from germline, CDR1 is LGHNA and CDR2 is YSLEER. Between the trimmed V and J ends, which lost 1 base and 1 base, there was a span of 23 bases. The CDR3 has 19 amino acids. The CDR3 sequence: CASSQVLFRGVAGSYEQYF. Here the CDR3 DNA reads TGCGCCAGCAGCCAAGTACTATTTCGCGGCGTGGCGGGGTCCTACGAGCAGTACTTC.

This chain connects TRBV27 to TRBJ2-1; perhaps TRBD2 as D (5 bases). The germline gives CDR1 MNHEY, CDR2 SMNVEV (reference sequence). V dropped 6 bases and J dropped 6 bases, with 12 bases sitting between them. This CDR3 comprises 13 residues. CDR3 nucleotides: TGTGCCAGCAGAGGGAGATTAAGCAATGAGCAGTTCTTC. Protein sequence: CASRGRLSNEQFF.

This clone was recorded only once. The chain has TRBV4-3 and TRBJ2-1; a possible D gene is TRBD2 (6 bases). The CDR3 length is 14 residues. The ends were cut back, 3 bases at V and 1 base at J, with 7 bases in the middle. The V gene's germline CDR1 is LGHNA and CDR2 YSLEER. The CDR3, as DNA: TGCGCCAGCAGCCAGGGGACTTCCTACAATGAGCAGTTCTTC. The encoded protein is CASSQGTSYNEQFF.

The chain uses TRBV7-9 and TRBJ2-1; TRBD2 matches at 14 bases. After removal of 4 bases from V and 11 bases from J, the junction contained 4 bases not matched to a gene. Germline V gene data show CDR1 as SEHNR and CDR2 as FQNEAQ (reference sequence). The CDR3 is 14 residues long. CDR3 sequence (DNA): TGTGCCAGCAGCTCTGGACTAGCGGGAGGCAAGCAGTTCTTC. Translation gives CASSSGLAGGKQFF.

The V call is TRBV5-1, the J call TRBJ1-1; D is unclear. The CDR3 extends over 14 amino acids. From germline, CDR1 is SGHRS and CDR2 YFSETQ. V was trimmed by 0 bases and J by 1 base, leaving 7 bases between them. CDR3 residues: CASSLGTANTEAFF. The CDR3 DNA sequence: TGCGCCAGCAGCTTGGGGACGGCGAACACTGAAGCTTTCTTT.

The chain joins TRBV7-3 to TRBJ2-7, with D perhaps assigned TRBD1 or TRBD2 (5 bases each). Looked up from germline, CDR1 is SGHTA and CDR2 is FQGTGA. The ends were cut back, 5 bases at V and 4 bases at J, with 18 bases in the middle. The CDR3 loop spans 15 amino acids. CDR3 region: CASSPPRGVWYEQYF. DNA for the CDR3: TGTGCCAGCAGCCCTCCACGAGGGGTCTGGTACGAGCAGTACTTC.

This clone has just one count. Written as DNA, the CDR3 is TGTGCCAGTAGTATAGATCATGGGGGAGGTGAGCAGTTCTTC. It is translated as CASSIDHGGGEQFF. The chain combines TRBV19 with TRBJ2-1, with a possible D match to TRBD2 (6 bases). The germline V and J ends were trimmed by 0 bases and 9 bases, with 12 bases remaining between them. This CDR3 is 14 amino acids long. Looked up from germline, CDR1 is LNHDA and CDR2 is SQIVND (reference sequence).

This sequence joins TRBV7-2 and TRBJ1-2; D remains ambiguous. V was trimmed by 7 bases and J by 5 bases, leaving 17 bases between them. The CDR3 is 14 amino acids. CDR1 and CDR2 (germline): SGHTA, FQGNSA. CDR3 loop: CASTPTPDLYGYTF. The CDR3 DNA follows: TGTGCCAGCACACCCACACCGGACCTGTATGGCTACACCTTC. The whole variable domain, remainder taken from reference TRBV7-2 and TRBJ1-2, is GAGVSQSPSNKVTEKGKDVELRCDPISGHTALYWYRQSLGQGLEFLIYFQGNSAPDKSGLPSDRFSAERTGGSVSTLTIQRTQQEDSAVYLCASTPTPDLYGYTFGSGTRLTVV.

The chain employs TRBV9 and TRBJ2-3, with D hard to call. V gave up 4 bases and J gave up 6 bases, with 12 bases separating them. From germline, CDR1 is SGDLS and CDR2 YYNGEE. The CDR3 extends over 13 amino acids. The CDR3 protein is CASSLNPSDTQYF. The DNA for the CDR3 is TGTGCCAGCAGCCTAAACCCCTCTGATACGCAGTATTTT.

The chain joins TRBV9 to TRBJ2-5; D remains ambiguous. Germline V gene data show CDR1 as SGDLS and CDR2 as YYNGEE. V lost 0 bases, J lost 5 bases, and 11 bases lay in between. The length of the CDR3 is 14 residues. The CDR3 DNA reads TGTGCCAGCAGCGTAGAAACGGCCGGGGAGACCCAGTACTTC. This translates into CASSVETAGETQYF.

This chain's CDR3 is CASSSVSRADTQYF. Written as DNA, the CDR3 is TGTGCCAGCAGCTCGGTATCCCGGGCAGATACGCAGTATTTT. V usage is TRBV5-6 and J usage is TRBJ2-3; no definite D call. V dropped 3 bases and J dropped 4 bases, with 12 bases sitting between them. In germline, CDR1 is SGHDT, CDR2 YYEEEE. The CDR3 is 14 amino acids.

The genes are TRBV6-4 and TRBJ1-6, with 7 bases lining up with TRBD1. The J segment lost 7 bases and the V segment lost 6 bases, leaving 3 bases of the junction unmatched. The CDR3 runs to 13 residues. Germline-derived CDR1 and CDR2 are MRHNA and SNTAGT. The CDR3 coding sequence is TGTGCCAGCAGCGCGACAGGGAATTCACCCCTCCACTTT. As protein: CASSATGNSPLHF.

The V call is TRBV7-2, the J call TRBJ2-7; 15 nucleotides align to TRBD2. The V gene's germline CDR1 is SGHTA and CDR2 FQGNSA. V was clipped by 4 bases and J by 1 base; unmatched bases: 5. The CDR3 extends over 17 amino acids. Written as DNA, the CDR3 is TGTGCCAGCAGCTATTCCGGGACTAGCGGGGGGTCCTACGAGCAGTACTTC. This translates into CASSYSGTSGGSYEQYF.

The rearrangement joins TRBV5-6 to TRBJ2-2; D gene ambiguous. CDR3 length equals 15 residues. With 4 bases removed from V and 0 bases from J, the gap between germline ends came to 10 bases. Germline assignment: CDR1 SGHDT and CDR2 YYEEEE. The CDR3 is CASSIRTANTGELFF. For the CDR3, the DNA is TGTGCCAGCAGCATCCGGACGGCGAACACCGGGGAGCTGTTTTTT.

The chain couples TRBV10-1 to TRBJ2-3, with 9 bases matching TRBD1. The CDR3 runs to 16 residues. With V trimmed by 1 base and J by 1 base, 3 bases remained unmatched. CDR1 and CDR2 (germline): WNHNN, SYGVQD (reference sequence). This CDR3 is CASSEYWTGGTDTQYF. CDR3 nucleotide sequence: TGCGCCAGCAGTGAGTATTGGACAGGGGGCACAGATACGCAGTATTTT.

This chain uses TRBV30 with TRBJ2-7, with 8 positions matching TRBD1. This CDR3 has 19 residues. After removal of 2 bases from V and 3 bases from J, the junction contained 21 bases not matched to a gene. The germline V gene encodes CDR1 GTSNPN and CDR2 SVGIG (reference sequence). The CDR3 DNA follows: TGTGCCTGGAGTCCCATAGGACAGGGACGTCTTGGCACCGACTACGAGCAGTACTTC. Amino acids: CAWSPIGQGRLGTDYEQYF.

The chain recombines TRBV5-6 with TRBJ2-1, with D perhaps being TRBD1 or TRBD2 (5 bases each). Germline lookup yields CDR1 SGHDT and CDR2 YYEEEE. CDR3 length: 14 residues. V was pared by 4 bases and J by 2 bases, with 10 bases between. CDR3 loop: CASSATGPYNEQFF. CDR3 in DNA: TGTGCCAGCAGCGCGACGGGACCCTACAATGAGCAGTTCTTC.

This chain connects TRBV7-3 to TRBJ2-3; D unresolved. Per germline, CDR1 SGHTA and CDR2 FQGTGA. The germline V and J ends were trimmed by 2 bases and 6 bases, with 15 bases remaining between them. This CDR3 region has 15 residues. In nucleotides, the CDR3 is TGTGCCAGCAGCTTATATCCTTCCTCTGTTGATACGCAGTATTTT. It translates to CASSLYPSSVDTQYF.

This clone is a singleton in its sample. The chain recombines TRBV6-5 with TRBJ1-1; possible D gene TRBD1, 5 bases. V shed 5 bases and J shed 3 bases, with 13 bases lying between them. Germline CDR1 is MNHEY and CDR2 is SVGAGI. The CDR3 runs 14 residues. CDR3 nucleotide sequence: TGTGCCAGCAGTCAGGGCCGATCGGACACTGAAGCTTTCTTT. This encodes CASSQGRSDTEAFF.

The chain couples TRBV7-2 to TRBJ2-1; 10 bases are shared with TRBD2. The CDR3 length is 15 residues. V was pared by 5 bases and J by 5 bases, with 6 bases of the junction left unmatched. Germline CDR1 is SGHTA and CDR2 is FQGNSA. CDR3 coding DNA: TGTGCCAGCAGCCTTCTAGCGGGGGCCCACAATGAGCAGTTCTTC. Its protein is CASSLLAGAHNEQFF.

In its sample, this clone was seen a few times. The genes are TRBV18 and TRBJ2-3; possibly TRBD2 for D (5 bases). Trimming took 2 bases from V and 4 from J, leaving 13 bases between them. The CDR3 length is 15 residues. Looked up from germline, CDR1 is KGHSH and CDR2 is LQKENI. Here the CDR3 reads CASSPSGLAADTQYF. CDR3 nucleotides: TGTGCCAGCTCACCAAGCGGACTGGCGGCAGATACGCAGTATTTT. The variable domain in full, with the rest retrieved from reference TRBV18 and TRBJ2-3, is NAGVMQNPRHLVRRRGQEARLRCSPMKGHSHVYWYRQLPEEGLKFMVYLQKENIIDESGMPKERFSAEFPKEGPSILRIQQVVRGDSAAYFCASSPSGLAADTQYFGPGTRLTVL.

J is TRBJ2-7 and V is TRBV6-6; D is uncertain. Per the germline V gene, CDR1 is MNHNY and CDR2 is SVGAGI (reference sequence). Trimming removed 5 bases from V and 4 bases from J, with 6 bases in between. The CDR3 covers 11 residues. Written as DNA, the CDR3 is TGTGCCAGCAGTCCCCAGTACGAGCAGTACTTC. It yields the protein CASSPQYEQYF.

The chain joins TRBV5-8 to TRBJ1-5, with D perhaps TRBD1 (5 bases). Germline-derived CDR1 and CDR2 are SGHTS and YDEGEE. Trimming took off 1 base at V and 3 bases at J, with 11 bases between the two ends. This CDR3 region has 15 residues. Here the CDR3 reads CASSLSQGINQPQHF. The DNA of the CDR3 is TGTGCCAGCAGCTTGTCTCAGGGTATCAATCAGCCCCAGCATTTT. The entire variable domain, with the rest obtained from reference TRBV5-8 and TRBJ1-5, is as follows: EAGVTQSPTHLIKTRGQQATLRCSPISGHTSVYWYQQALGLGLQFLLWYDEGEERNRGNFPPRFSGRQFPNYSSELNVNALELEDSALYLCASSLSQGINQPQHFGDGTRLSIL.

The CDR3: CASSVWGGGTDTQYF. The DNA of the CDR3 is TGTGCCAGCAGCGTTTGGGGCGGGGGGACAGATACGCAGTATTTT. The chain is built from TRBV9 and TRBJ2-3; 8 nucleotides match TRBD2. The J segment lost 3 bases and the V segment lost 2 bases, leaving 5 bases of the junction unmatched. CDR1 and CDR2 (germline): SGDLS, YYNGEE. This CDR3 has 15 amino acids.

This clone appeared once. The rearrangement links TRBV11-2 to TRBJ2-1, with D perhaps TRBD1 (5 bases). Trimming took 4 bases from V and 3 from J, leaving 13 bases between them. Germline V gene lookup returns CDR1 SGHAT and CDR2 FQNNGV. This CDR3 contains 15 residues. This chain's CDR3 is CASSSELTVYNEQFF. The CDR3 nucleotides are TGTGCCAGCAGCTCGGAACTGACAGTCTACAATGAGCAGTTCTTC.

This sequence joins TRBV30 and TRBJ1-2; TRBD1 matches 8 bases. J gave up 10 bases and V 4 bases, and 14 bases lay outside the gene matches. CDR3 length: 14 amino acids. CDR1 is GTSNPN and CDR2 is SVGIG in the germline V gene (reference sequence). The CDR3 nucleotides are TGTGCCTGGATGAAGGAACAGGGGGGAATCTACTACACCTTC. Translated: CAWMKEQGGIYYTF.

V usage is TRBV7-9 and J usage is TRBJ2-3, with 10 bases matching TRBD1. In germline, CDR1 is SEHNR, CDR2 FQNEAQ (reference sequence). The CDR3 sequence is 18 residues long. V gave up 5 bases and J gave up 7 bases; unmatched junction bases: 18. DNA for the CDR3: TGTGCCAGCAGCCCCCGTGCCTGGTTTGGGACAGGGGACAATACGCAGTATTTT. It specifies CASSPRAWFGTGDNTQYF.

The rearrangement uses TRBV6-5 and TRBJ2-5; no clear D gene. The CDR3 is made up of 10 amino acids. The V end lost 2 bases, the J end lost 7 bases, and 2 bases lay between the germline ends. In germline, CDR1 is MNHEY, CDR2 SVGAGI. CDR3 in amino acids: CASSYPTQYF. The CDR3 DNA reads TGTGCCAGCAGTTACCCGACCCAGTACTTC.

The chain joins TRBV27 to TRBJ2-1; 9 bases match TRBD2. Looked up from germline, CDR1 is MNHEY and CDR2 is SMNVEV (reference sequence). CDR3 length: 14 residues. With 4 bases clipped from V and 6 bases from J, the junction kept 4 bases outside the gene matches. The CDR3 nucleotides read TGTGCCAGCAGTTCGGGACTAGCTTTCAATGAGCAGTTCTTC. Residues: CASSSGLAFNEQFF.

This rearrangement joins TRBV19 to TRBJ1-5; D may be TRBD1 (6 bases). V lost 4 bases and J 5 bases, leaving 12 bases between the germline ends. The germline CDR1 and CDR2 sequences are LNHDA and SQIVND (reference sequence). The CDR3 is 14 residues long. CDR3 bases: TGTGCCAGTAGTAGCGACAGGAACTATCAGCCCCAGCATTTT. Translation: CASSSDRNYQPQHF.

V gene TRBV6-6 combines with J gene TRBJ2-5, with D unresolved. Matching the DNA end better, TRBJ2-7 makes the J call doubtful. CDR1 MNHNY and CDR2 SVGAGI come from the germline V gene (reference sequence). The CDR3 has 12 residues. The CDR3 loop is CASAGGTYEQYF. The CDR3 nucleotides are TGTGCCAGCGCAGGCGGAACCTACGAGCAGTACTTC.